The 7 T cell receptor beta chains listed next were all sequenced from one sample in a study of PD-1 blockade in classical Hodgkin lymphoma. This sample's time point: newly diagnosed, previously untreated cHL patient sample. Magnetic negative selection of thawed PBMCs yielded the CD8+ T cells. Generated by immunoSEQ multiplex PCR, the TCRdb table keeps only in-frame clones and is missing some. This sample yields fewer than 4,000 clones, of which roughly three quarters are seen a single time; about a sixth belongs to the top ten. The source material was CD8+ T cells from blood. The receptors shown here come from a human donor with classical Hodgkin lymphoma.

V gene TRBV28 combines with J gene TRBJ2-4; D is perhaps TRBD2 (5 bases). V was trimmed by 9 bases and J by 7 bases, leaving 19 bases between them. Germline CDR1 is MDHEN and CDR2 is SYDVKM. This CDR3 is 14 amino acids long. The CDR3 DNA sequence: TGTGCCAGTAGCGCGAAAGATGGGTGGAACATTCAGTACTTC. This sequence encodes CASSAKDGWNIQYF.

This sequence joins TRBV19 and TRBJ1-5; TRBD1 matches at 12 bases. Germline values: CDR1 LNHDA, CDR2 SQIVND (reference sequence). The CDR3 is 16 amino acids. J was trimmed by 12 bases and V by 4 bases; bases with no gene match: 13. As DNA, the CDR3 is TGTGCCAGTAGTACAACCGGGACAGGGGGCGGGGGCCGCCAGCATTTT. Translated, it gives CASSTTGTGGGGRQHF. The variable domain in full, with the rest retrieved from reference TRBV19 and TRBJ1-5, is DGGITQSPKYLFRKEGQNVTLSCEQNLNHDAMYWYRQDPGQGLRLIYYSQIVNDFQKGDIAEGYSVSREKKESFPLTVTSAQKNPTAFYLCASSTTGTGGGGRQHFGDGTRLSIL.

The chain is built from TRBV28 and TRBJ2-3; tentative D call: TRBD2 (5 bases). Germline-derived CDR1 and CDR2 are MDHEN and SYDVKM. Trimming stripped 2 bases from V and 9 bases from J, with 12 bases between. The CDR3 loop spans 13 amino acids. The CDR3 DNA sequence: TGTGCCAGCAGTTTAGTGGGCCCTAGCACGCAGTATTTT. This codes for CASSLVGPSTQYF.

The chain employs TRBV9 and TRBJ2-7; D is possibly TRBD1 or TRBD2 (5 bases each). Germline V gives CDR1 SGDLS, CDR2 YYNGEE. The CDR3 totals 14 residues. The V end was cut by 2 bases, the J end by 2 bases, with 11 bases between. CDR3 nucleotide sequence: TGTGCCAGCAGCGTTTCCGGGGCAACCTACGAGCAGTACTTC. Encoded protein: CASSVSGATYEQYF.

The CDR3 here is CASSPVTGNYEQYF. CDR3 bases: TGCGCCAGCAGCCCAGTGACAGGGAACTACGAGCAGTACTTC. The chain links TRBV4-1 to TRBJ2-7; 7 bases align to TRBD1. The junction had 6 bases not matched to a gene; V was cut back by 4 bases and J by 3 bases. Germline values: CDR1 MGHRA, CDR2 YSYEKL. The CDR3 runs 14 residues.

This chain connects TRBV28 to TRBJ1-2, with D possibly being TRBD1 (5 bases). The CDR3 sequence is 15 residues long. Germline lookup yields CDR1 MDHEN and CDR2 SYDVKM. V gave up 5 bases and J gave up 1 base, with 14 bases separating them. CDR3 region: CASSPIDSLNYGYTF. The CDR3 DNA reads as TGTGCCAGCAGTCCAATAGACAGCCTTAACTATGGCTACACCTTC.

The chain combines TRBV4-3 with TRBJ1-3; D remains ambiguous. V lost 1 base and J 0 bases, leaving 13 bases between the germline ends. CDR1 and CDR2 from the germline V gene are LGHNA and YSLEER. The CDR3 has 17 amino acids. In DNA, the CDR3 is TGCGCCAGCAGCCAAGCCTGGGATACCCACTCTGGAAACACCATATATTTT. Protein product: CASSQAWDTHSGNTIYF.